The source of this T cell receptor (beta chain) is a study of regulatory T cells in long-lasting Graves disease. Whole-study context: For under 3 months, newly diagnosed Graves' patients had been taking antithyroid drugs. Study-level points and caveats: Favored gene segments in persistent disease were TRBV28, TRBJ1-2 and TRBJ2-5.

Construction of the TCR beta libraries employed iRepertoire HTBI primers in conjunction with Arm-PCR of CDR3 regions. TCRdb re-called the multiplex PCR reads through MiXCR, storing one row per CDR3 protein. This table holds some 250,000 distinct CDR3 sequences, 15% to 20% found once. Points on this clonotype: The antigen remains unidentified.

Time point defined: newly diagnosed GD, antithyroid drugs for less than 3 months. Researchers made the TCR library from RNA that was extracted from PBMCs. Germline V gene sequence: CDR1 SGHTA, CDR2 FQGNSA. Germline trimming cut 1 base from V and 3 bases from J; bases unmatched to any gene: 7. CDR3 length: 16 residues. The same data also contributed to another study, on T cells in Graves' hyperthyroidism and ophthalmopathy.

The TCR originated in a woman in her 30s with Graves disease. Here the sequenced sample was peripheral blood mononuclear cells (PBMCs), taken at new diagnosis, from a patient treated with antithyroid drugs. This chain uses TRBV7-2 with TRBJ2-7; TRBD2 matches at 9 bases. The CDR3 is CASSLGGGGAYYEQYF. The CDR3 DNA is TGTGCCAGCAGCTTAGGCGGCGGGGGGGCCTACTACGAGCAGTACTTC.